This entry lists 4 T cell receptor beta chains sequenced from one sample in a study of early T cells in non-severe SARS-CoV-2 infection. A single record per CDR3 protein comes from TCRdb applying MiXCR to the 5' RACE reads. The table records tens of thousands of distinct CDR3 sequences, over 7% of them present only once. Sample: whole blood. The receptor source for this set is an adult who was a healthcare worker with PCR-confirmed SARS-CoV-2 infection or an uninfected control (not recorded which).

This clonotype was seen more than once but under ten times. The germline gene is not matched at one end of the junction; a read error may be the cause. V gene TRBV7-8 combines with J gene TRBJ1-5; 7 positions match TRBD1. The germline V gene encodes CDR1 SGHVS and CDR2 FQNEAQ. The CDR3 is 13 amino acids. The CDR3 sequence: CVSSGQSNQPQHF. CDR3 sequence (DNA): TGTGTCAGCTCGGGACAGAGCAATCAGCCCCAGCATTTT. Full variable domain (rest looked up from reference TRBV7-8 and TRBJ1-5): GAGVSQSPRYKVAKRGQDVALRCDPISGHVSLFWYQQALGQGPEFLTYFQNEAQLDKSGLPSDRFFAERPEGSVSTLKIQRTQQEDSAVYLCVSSGQSNQPQHFGDGTRLSIL.

This rearrangement joins TRBV21-1 to TRBJ1-2; the D call TRBD1 from the table was never checked on the DNA. TRBV21-1 is annotated as a pseudogene. The CDR3 covers 14 residues. Written as DNA, the CDR3 is TGTGCCAGCCGAGGAGGCAGGGGGATATATGGCTACACCTTC. This translates into CASRGGRGIYGYTF.

This clonotype was detected only a few times. The chain links TRBV29-1 to TRBJ2-7; TRBD2 agrees at 7 bases. The CDR3 is 13 amino acids. Germline V CDR1 and CDR2: SQVTM, ANQGSEA. V lost 3 bases and J lost 0; bases outside the gene matches: 2. CDR3 in amino acids: CSVDPGGSYEQYF. In nucleotides, the CDR3 is TGCAGCGTTGATCCGGGGGGCTCCTACGAGCAGTACTTC.

This clonotype was found many times. This chain links TRBV2 with TRBJ2-5, with no clear D. V gave up 4 bases and J gave up 4 bases, with 7 bases separating them. The CDR3 loop spans 12 amino acids. Germline V gene sequence: CDR1 SNHLY, CDR2 FYNNEI. This CDR3 is CASSVVPETQYF. CDR3 in DNA: TGTGCCAGCAGTGTAGTCCCAGAGACCCAGTACTTC.